These 4 T cell receptor beta chains share one sample of origin, sequenced in a study of vaccination effects on CD4 cells after COVID-19. For these TCRs, the target antigens are not known. Using immunoSEQ multiplex PCR, the repertoire was profiled, and TCRdb retains in-frame clones only, with some absent. The sample yields roughly 50,000 clones, 75% to 85% seen once. Pools of viral peptides were used by the ViraFEST assay to expand antigen-specific CD4+ T cells ahead of sequencing. Culture lasted under 13 days before CD4+ T cell isolation. Prior SARS-CoV-2 infection was absent in the vaccine recipients, as shown by negative nucleocapsid antibodies. The input for sequencing was CD4+ T cells from PBMCs cultured with HCoV-OC43 spike peptides, taken before COVID-19 vaccination. Subset: HCoV-OC43 spike overlapping peptide pool stimulation. Receptors were obtained from a human donor who received a COVID-19 vaccine.

The chain is built from TRBV5-8 and TRBJ1-2; maybe TRBD1 (5 bases). This CDR3 has 16 residues. Per germline, CDR1 SGHTS and CDR2 YDEGEE. Trimming stripped 0 bases from V and 5 bases from J, with 17 bases between. The CDR3 sequence is CASSLASGHSRYGYTF. The CDR3 DNA follows: TGTGCCAGCAGCTTGGCCTCAGGGCACTCTCGGTATGGCTACACCTTC. The whole variable domain, filled in from reference TRBV5-8 and TRBJ1-2, reads EAGVTQSPTHLIKTRGQQATLRCSPISGHTSVYWYQQALGLGLQFLLWYDEGEERNRGNFPPRFSGRQFPNYSSELNVNALELEDSALYLCASSLASGHSRYGYTFGSGTRLTVV.

V gene TRBV18 combines with J gene TRBJ2-3, with D possibly matching TRBD2 (5 bases). This CDR3 has 15 residues. The germline gives CDR1 KGHSH, CDR2 LQKENI. V lost 4 bases and J 6 bases, leaving 17 bases between the germline ends. The CDR3 DNA is TGTGCCAGCTCACGTCTGGCAGGCCGCGGGGATACGCAGTATTTT. This gives the protein CASSRLAGRGDTQYF.

This rearrangement joins TRBV7-8 to TRBJ1-5; D call uncertain. V was clipped by 1 base and J by 3 bases, with 7 bases between them. The CDR3 sequence is 14 residues long. Germline assignment: CDR1 SGHVS and CDR2 FQNEAQ. The CDR3 DNA follows: TGTGCCAGCAGCTTAGTCGAGGTCAATCAGCCCCAGCATTTT. This encodes CASSLVEVNQPQHF. Filled out from reference TRBV7-8 and TRBJ1-5, the complete variable domain reads GAGVSQSPRYKVAKRGQDVALRCDPISGHVSLFWYQQALGQGPEFLTYFQNEAQLDKSGLPSDRFFAERPEGSVSTLKIQRTQQEDSAVYLCASSLVEVNQPQHFGDGTRLSIL.

This chain uses TRBV9 with TRBJ2-1; D remains unclear. Germline CDR1 and CDR2: SGDLS and YYNGEE. Deletions cut 3 bases from V and 9 bases from J, with 10 bases between. CDR3 length: 12 residues. CDR3 in amino acids: CASSAQSTEQFF. In nucleotides, the CDR3 is TGTGCCAGCAGCGCACAGAGTACTGAGCAGTTCTTC. Full variable domain (outside the CDR3, taken from reference TRBV9 and TRBJ2-1): DSGVTQTPKHLITATGQRVTLRCSPRSGDLSVYWYQQSLDQGLQFLIQYYNGEERAKGNILERFSAQQFPDLHSELNLSSLELGDSALYFCASSAQSTEQFFGPGTRLTVL.